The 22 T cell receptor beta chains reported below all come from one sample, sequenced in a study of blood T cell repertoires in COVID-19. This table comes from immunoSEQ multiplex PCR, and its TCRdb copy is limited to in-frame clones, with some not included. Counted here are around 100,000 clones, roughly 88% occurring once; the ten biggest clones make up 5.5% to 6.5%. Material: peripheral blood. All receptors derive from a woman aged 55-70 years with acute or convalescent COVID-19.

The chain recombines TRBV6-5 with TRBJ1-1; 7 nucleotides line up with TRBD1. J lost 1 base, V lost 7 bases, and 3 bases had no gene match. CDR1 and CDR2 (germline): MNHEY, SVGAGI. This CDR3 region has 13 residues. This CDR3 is CASTRQGNTEAFF. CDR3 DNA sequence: TGTGCCAGCACCCGACAGGGGAACACTGAAGCTTTCTTT.

The DNA of the CDR3 is TGTGCCTCATGGGGGGGCCCTAACTATGGCTACACCTTC. Protein sequence: CASWGGPNYGYTF. V usage is TRBV12-3 or TRBV12-4 and J usage is TRBJ1-2; D possibly corresponds to TRBD1 (6 bases). The CDR3 spans 13 residues. The ends were cut back, 11 bases at V and 0 bases at J, with 13 bases in the middle.

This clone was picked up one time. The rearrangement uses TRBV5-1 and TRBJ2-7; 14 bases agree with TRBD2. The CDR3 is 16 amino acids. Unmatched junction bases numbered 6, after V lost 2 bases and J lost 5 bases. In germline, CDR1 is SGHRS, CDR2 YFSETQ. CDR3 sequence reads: CASSLGTSGSLNEQYF. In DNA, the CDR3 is TGCGCCAGCAGCTTAGGGACTAGCGGGAGTTTGAACGAGCAGTACTTC.

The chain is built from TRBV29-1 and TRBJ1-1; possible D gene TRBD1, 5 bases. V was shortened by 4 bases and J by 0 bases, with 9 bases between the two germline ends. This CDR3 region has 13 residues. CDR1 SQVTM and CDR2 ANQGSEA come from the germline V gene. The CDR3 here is CSVATAMNTEAFF. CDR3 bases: TGCAGCGTTGCGACAGCAATGAACACTGAAGCTTTCTTT.

CDR3 coding DNA: TGTGCCAGCAGCGATACAGGGGGTAATGGCTACACCTTC. Its translation: CASSDTGGNGYTF. The gene calls are TRBV5-6 and TRBJ1-2, with TRBD1 matching over 8 bases. Germline V lookup: CDR1 SGHDT, CDR2 YYEEEE. The CDR3 has 13 residues. Trimming took 4 bases from V and 6 from J; bases not matched to a gene: 5.

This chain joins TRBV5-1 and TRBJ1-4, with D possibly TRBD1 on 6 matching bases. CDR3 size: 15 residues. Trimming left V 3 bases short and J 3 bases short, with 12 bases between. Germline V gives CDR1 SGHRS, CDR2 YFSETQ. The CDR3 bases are TGCGCCAGCAGCTCTAGGGGGTCAGCTAATGAAAAACTGTTTTTT. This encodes CASSSRGSANEKLFF.

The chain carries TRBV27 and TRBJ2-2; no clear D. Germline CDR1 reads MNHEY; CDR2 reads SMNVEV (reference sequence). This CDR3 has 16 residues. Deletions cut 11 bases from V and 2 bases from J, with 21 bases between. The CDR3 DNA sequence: TGTGCCTCAAGTAAGAGACGACGGGTTAACACCGGGGAGCTGTTTTTT. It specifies CASSKRRRVNTGELFF.

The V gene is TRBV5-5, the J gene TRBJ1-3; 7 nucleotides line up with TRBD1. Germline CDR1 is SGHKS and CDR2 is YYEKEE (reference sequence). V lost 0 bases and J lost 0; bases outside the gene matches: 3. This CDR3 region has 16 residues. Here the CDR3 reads CASSLVGTASGNTIYF. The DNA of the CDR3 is TGTGCCAGCAGCTTGGTCGGGACAGCCTCTGGAAACACCATATATTTT.

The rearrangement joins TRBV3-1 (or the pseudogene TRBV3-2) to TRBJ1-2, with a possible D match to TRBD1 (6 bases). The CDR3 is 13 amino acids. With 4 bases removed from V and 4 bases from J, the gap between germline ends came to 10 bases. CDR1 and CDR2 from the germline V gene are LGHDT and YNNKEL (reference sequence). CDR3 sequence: CASSPGTIYGYTF. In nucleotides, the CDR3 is TGTGCCAGCAGCCCCGGGACAATCTATGGCTACACCTTC.

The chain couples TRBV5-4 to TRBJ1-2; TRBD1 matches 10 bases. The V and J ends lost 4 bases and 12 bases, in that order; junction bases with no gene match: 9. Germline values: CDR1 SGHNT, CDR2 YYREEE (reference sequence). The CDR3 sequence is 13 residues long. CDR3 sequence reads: CASSPQGQGSNTF. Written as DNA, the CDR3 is TGTGCCAGCAGCCCCCAGGGACAGGGGTCTAACACCTTC.

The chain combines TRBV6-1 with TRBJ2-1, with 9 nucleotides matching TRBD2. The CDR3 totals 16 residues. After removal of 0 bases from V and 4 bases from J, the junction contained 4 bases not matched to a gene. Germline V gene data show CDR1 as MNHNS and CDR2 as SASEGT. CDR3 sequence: CASSEANAGGYNEQFF. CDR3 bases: TGTGCCAGCAGTGAAGCTAACGCGGGAGGGTACAATGAGCAGTTCTTC.

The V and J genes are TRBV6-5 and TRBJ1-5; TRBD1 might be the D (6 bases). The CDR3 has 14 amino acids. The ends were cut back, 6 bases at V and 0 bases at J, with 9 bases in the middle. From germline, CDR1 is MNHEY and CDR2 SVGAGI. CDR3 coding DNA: TGTGCCAGCAGGGACAGTTCTAGCAATCAGCCCCAGCATTTT. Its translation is CASRDSSSNQPQHF.

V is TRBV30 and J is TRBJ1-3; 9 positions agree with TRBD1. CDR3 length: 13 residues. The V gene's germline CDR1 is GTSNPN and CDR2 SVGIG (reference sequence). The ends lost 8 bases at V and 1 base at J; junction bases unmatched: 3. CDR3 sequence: CAGQGSSGNTIYF. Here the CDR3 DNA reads TGTGCCGGACAGGGGTCGTCTGGAAACACCATATATTTT.

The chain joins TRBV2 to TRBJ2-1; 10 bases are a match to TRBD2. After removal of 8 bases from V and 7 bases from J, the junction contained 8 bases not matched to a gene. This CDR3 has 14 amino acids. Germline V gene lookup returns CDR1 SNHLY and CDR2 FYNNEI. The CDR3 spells CASRQTSGLNEQFF. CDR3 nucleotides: TGTGCCAGCCGGCAGACTAGCGGGTTGAATGAGCAGTTCTTC.

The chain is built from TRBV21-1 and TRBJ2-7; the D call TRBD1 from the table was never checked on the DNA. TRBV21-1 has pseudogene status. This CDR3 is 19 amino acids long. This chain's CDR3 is CASNLREEMGQGEYGEQYV. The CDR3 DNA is TGTGCCAGCAACCTGAGGGAGGAGATGGGACAGGGTGAGTATGGGGAGCAGTACGTC.

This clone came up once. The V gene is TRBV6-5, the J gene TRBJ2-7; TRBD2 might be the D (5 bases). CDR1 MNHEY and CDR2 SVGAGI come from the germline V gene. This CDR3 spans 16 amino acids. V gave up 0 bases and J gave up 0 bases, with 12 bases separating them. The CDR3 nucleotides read TGTGCCAGCAGTTACTCAAAGACGGGGAGCTCCTACGAGCAGTACTTC. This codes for CASSYSKTGSSYEQYF.

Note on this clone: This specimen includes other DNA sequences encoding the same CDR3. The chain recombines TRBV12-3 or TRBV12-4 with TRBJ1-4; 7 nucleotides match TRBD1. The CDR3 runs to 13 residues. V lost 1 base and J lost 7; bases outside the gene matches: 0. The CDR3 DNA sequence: TGTGCCAGCAGTTTAGAGGGGGCTGAAAAACTGTTTTTT. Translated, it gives CASSLEGAEKLFF.

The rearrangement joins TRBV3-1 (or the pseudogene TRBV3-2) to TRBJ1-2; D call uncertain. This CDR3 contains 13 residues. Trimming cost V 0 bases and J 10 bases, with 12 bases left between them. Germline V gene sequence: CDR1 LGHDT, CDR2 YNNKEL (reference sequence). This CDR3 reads CASSQDRSTVYTF. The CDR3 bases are TGTGCCAGCAGCCAAGACAGGTCCACCGTCTACACCTTC.

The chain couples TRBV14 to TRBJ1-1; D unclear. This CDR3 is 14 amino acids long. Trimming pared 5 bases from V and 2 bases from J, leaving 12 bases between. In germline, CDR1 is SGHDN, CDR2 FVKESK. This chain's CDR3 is CASSKTPGNTEAFF. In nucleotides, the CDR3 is TGTGCCAGCAGCAAGACCCCAGGAAACACTGAAGCTTTCTTT.

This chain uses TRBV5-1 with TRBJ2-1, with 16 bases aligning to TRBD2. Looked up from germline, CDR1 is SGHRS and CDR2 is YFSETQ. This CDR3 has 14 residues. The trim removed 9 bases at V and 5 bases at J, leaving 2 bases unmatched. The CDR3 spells CATGTSGRDNEQFF. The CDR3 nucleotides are TGCGCCACCGGGACTAGCGGGAGGGACAATGAGCAGTTCTTC.

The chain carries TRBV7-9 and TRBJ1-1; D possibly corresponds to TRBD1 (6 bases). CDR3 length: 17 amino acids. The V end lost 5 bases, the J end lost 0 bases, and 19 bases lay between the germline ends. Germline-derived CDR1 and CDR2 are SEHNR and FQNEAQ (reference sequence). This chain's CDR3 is CASSRGDMRLMNTEAFF. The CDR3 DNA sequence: TGTGCCAGCAGCCGAGGGGACATGCGACTGATGAACACTGAAGCTTTCTTT. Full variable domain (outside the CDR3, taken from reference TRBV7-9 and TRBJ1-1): DTGVSQNPRHKITKRGQNVTFRCDPISEHNRLYWYRQTLGQGPEFLTYFQNEAQLEKSRLLSDRFSAERPKGSFSTLEIQRTEQGDSAMYLCASSRGDMRLMNTEAFFGQGTRLTVV.

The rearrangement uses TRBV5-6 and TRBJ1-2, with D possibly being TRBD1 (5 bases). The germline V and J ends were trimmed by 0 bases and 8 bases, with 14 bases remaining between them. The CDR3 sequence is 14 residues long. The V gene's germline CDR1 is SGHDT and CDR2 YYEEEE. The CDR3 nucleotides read TGTGCCAGCAGCTTGGGGCAGGGTGCGGGGGGCTACACCTTC. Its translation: CASSLGQGAGGYTF.